These 25 T cell receptor beta chains share one sample of origin, sequenced in a study of Graves' ophthalmopathy and Graves' hyperthyroidism. TCR beta CDR3 regions were amplified from RNA transcripts. The library came from an HTBI-primed first-round RT-PCR and a second-round multiplex PCR. TCRdb reprocessed the multiplex PCR reads via MiXCR and lists one record per CDR3 protein. This sample has around 660,000 distinct CDR3 sequences, with over 40% found just once. Sequences were obtained from peripheral blood. Receptors were obtained from an adult man with Graves' ophthalmopathy.

This rearrangement joins TRBV19 to TRBJ1-1; tentatively, D is TRBD1 (5 bases). The CDR3 contains 13 residues. CDR1 and CDR2 from the germline V gene are LNHDA and SQIVND (reference sequence). V was pared by 5 bases and J by 1 base, with 8 bases between. The CDR3 spells CASSGRANTEAFF. The CDR3 DNA sequence: TGTGCCAGTAGTGGCAGGGCGAACACTGAAGCTTTCTTT.

To note about this clonotype: Relative to the germline gene, one junction end is altered; a read error may explain this. The chain uses TRBV7-2 and TRBJ1-2, with TRBD1 as a possible D gene (6 bases). CDR3 length equals 15 residues. Germline V gene lookup returns CDR1 SGHTA and CDR2 FQGNSA. CDR3 coding DNA: TGCGCCAGCAGCCAAGATCAGGACAGAAACTATGGCTACACCTTC. It is translated as CASSQDQDRNYGYTF.

This clonotype was seen a handful of times. J is TRBJ2-5 and V is TRBV10-3, with unresolved D. The V and J ends lost 11 bases and 2 bases respectively, with 0 bases between them. The CDR3 runs to 8 residues. Germline V CDR1 and CDR2: ENHRY, SYGVKD. The CDR3 protein is CAQETQYF. CDR3 DNA sequence: TGTGCCCAAGAGACCCAGTACTTC.

About this clonotype itself: A single base separates this from a much larger clone, so it may be a read error. The V gene is TRBV12-3 or TRBV12-4, the J gene TRBJ1-1; 7 bases fit TRBD1. The J segment lost 3 bases and the V segment lost 8 bases, leaving 9 bases of the junction unmatched. The CDR3 is made up of 14 amino acids. For the CDR3, the DNA is TGTGCCAGCGGCGGGGGACAGAGGTACACTGAAGCTTTCTTT. As protein: CASGGGQRYTEAFF.

The DNA of the CDR3 is TGTGCCACCAGTGATTCCTCCCAAGGGCAAGGCAATCAGCCCCAGCATTTT. Residues: CATSDSSQGQGNQPQHF. The V call is TRBV24-1, the J call TRBJ1-5; D is unclear. Germline CDR1 reads KGHDR; CDR2 reads SFDVKD. Deletions cut 2 bases from V and 2 bases from J, with 15 bases between. This CDR3 spans 17 amino acids.

Many counts were recorded for this clonotype. The chain combines TRBV7-8 with TRBJ1-1; a possible D gene is TRBD1 (5 bases). V dropped 5 bases and J dropped 1 base, with 20 bases sitting between them. CDR1 and CDR2 from the germline V gene are SGHVS and FQNEAQ. This CDR3 has 17 residues. Written as DNA, the CDR3 is TGTGCCAGCAGCCTCGGGGGACCTCGTTTCGGGAACACTGAAGCTTTCTTT. Protein sequence: CASSLGGPRFGNTEAFF. The variable domain in full, completed from reference TRBV7-8 and TRBJ1-1, reads GAGVSQSPRYKVAKRGQDVALRCDPISGHVSLFWYQQALGQGPEFLTYFQNEAQLDKSGLPSDRFFAERPEGSVSTLKIQRTQQEDSAVYLCASSLGGPRFGNTEAFFGQGTRLTVV.

The V gene is TRBV20-1, the J gene TRBJ1-4; TRBD1 might be the D (6 bases). The CDR3 is made up of 13 amino acids. V was clipped by 1 base and J by 8 bases, with 11 bases between them. CDR1 is DFQATT and CDR2 is SNEGSKA in the germline V gene (reference sequence). CDR3 region: CSARAGAGEKLFF. As DNA, the CDR3 is TGCAGTGCTAGAGCAGGGGCAGGGGAAAAACTGTTTTTT.

The table lists this clonotype with a few counts. V usage is TRBV5-5 and J usage is TRBJ2-7; 11 bases agree with TRBD1. This CDR3 has 16 residues. Germline lookup yields CDR1 SGHKS and CDR2 YYEKEE (reference sequence). Germline trimming cut 3 bases from V and 1 base from J; bases unmatched to any gene: 6. This chain's CDR3 is CASSWGQGDFSYEQYF. DNA of the CDR3: TGTGCCAGCAGCTGGGGACAGGGGGATTTTTCCTACGAGCAGTACTTC.

For this clonotype: A read error may produce the germline difference seen at one junction end. This chain connects TRBV5-1 to TRBJ1-2; D is unclear. The germline V gene has CDR1 SGHRS and CDR2 YFSETQ. The CDR3 runs to 15 residues. CDR3 nucleotides: TGCGCCAGTAGCTTGGGAGGAGCCAAGGCCTATGGCTACACCTTC. This sequence encodes CASSLGGAKAYGYTF.

The V and J genes are TRBV15 and TRBJ1-2, with D possibly matching TRBD1 (6 bases). The germline V gene has CDR1 LNHNV and CDR2 YYDKDF (reference sequence). Trimming took 3 bases from V and 3 from J, leaving 23 bases between them. The CDR3 runs 18 residues. CDR3 sequence (DNA): TGTGCCACCAGCAGCCAGGGGAAGGGCGCCTTTCCCTACTATGGCTACACCTTC. As protein: CATSSQGKGAFPYYGYTF.

The genes are TRBV30 and TRBJ2-7; TRBD2 matches 8 bases. Germline CDR1 is GTSNPN and CDR2 is SVGIG (reference sequence). The CDR3 contains 13 residues. J gave up 4 bases and V 1 base, and 3 bases lay outside the gene matches. CDR3 in amino acids: CAWSGAGGYEQYF. The CDR3 DNA follows: TGTGCCTGGAGTGGCGCGGGAGGTTACGAGCAGTACTTC.

The chain joins TRBV7-2 to TRBJ2-7, with a possible D match to TRBD2 (6 bases). Germline CDR1 SGHTA, CDR2 FQGNSA. The CDR3 is 12 amino acids. CDR3 bases: TGTGCTAGCCGATCGGGGGCCTACGAGCAGTACTTC. Residues: CASRSGAYEQYF.

The CDR3 DNA reads as TGCGCCAGCAGCCCCGGGACAGGGTCCGGCTATGGCTACACCTTC. Translated, it gives CASSPGTGSGYGYTF. The rearrangement links TRBV5-1 to TRBJ1-2; 9 bases align to TRBD1. The V gene end was trimmed by 4 bases and the J gene end by 4 bases; junction bases not matched to a gene: 8. The CDR3 has 15 amino acids. Germline lookup yields CDR1 SGHRS and CDR2 YFSETQ.

This clonotype has at least ten counts. V gene TRBV9 combines with J gene TRBJ1-2; TRBD1 is a possible D gene (6 bases). V lost 3 bases and J lost 0, with 15 bases in between. Germline CDR1 is SGDLS and CDR2 is YYNGEE. This CDR3 region has 16 residues. CDR3 sequence (DNA): TGTGCCAGCAGCGGAAACCAGGGGCCCACTAACTATGGCTACACCTTC. It codes for CASSGNQGPTNYGYTF.

Comments on this clonotype: The junction departs from germline at one end; a sequencing error may be responsible. This chain joins TRBV4-3 and TRBJ2-7; 10 positions agree with TRBD1. The CDR3 spans 14 residues. Germline V gives CDR1 LGHNA, CDR2 YSLEER. The CDR3 loop is CASGQGTGAREQYF. The CDR3 DNA reads as TGCGCCAGCGGCCAAGGGACAGGGGCTCGCGAGCAGTACTTC.

This clonotype was counted between two and nine times. The chain links TRBV5-4 to TRBJ1-6; 8 bases align to TRBD1. CDR3 size: 17 residues. The V gene's germline CDR1 is SGHNT and CDR2 YYREEE (reference sequence). J was trimmed by 4 bases and V by 4 bases; bases with no gene match: 10. The CDR3 protein is CASSPEYRGKYNSPLHF. CDR3 DNA sequence: TGTGCCAGCAGCCCCGAATACAGGGGGAAATATAATTCACCCCTCCACTTT.

This chain connects TRBV2 to TRBJ1-6, with D perhaps matching TRBD1 (5 bases). Trimming shortened V by 5 bases and J by 10 bases, and 9 bases separated the two germline ends. Per germline, CDR1 SNHLY and CDR2 FYNNEI. This CDR3 contains 12 residues. CDR3 amino acids: CASSRGASPLHF. CDR3 DNA: TGTGCCAGCAGTAGGGGCGCGTCACCCCTCCACTTT.

This clonotype occurred many times. V usage is TRBV10-3 and J usage is TRBJ2-1; D ambiguous. Looked up from germline, CDR1 is ENHRY and CDR2 is SYGVKD. V dropped 6 bases and J dropped 0 bases, with 6 bases sitting between them. CDR3 length equals 13 residues. The CDR3 region is CAIRGLSYNEQFF. In DNA form, the CDR3 reads TGTGCCATCAGGGGCCTCTCCTACAATGAGCAGTTCTTC.

This clonotype was observed many times. J is TRBJ1-2 and V is TRBV24-1; D is undetermined. V shed 5 bases and J shed 6 bases, with 12 bases lying between them. Per the germline V gene, CDR1 is KGHDR and CDR2 is SFDVKD. This CDR3 has 13 residues. CDR3 DNA: TGTGCCACCAGTGGGAAAGGGAGCCATGGCTACACCTTC. This translates into CATSGKGSHGYTF.

In its sample, this clonotype was seen many times. The chain joins TRBV4-3 to TRBJ1-2, with 7 bases lining up with TRBD1. Trimming took 0 bases from V and 3 from J; bases not matched to a gene: 4. The CDR3 has 15 amino acids. Germline CDR1 reads LGHNA; CDR2 reads YSLEER. The CDR3 spells CASSQEQGRYYGYTF. In nucleotides, the CDR3 is TGCGCCAGCAGCCAAGAACAGGGGCGATACTATGGCTACACCTTC.

In this sample, this clonotype turned up a few times. The chain links TRBV5-1 to TRBJ1-4; 9 nucleotides line up with TRBD1. The CDR3 extends over 15 amino acids. CDR1 is SGHRS, CDR2 YFSETQ, per germline. Germline trimming cut 4 bases from V and 7 bases from J; bases unmatched to any gene: 8. The CDR3 region is CASSRDRESSEKLFF. The CDR3 bases are TGCGCCAGCAGCCGGGACAGGGAGTCTAGTGAAAAACTGTTTTTT.

A remark on this clonotype: A clone one base away is much larger, so this may be a read error. The V and J genes are TRBV9 and TRBJ2-7, with a tentative D call TRBD1 (6 bases). CDR3 size: 14 residues. V shed 4 bases and J shed 3 bases, with 14 bases lying between them. Germline V gene lookup returns CDR1 SGDLS and CDR2 YYNGEE. The CDR3 DNA is TGTGCCAGCAGCCTCCGTGGGACAAACTACGAGCAGTACTTC. Amino acids: CASSLRGTNYEQYF.

This clonotype has only a few counts. The J gene is TRBJ2-2, the V gene TRBV14, with TRBD1 matching 8 bases. CDR3 length equals 18 residues. CDR1 and CDR2 from the germline V gene are SGHDN and FVKESK. Trimming at V came to 6 bases and at J to 3 bases, leaving 15 bases not matched to a gene. CDR3 sequence: CASSYPPDRAADTGELFF. Written as DNA, the CDR3 is TGTGCCAGCAGTTACCCGCCGGACAGGGCCGCGGACACCGGGGAGCTGTTTTTT.

The V call is TRBV20-1, the J call TRBJ1-6; D uncertain. The germline V gene encodes CDR1 DFQATT and CDR2 SNEGSKA (reference sequence). The CDR3 is 14 amino acids. V lost 6 bases and J 6 bases, leaving 15 bases between the germline ends. The CDR3 DNA reads TGCAGTGCCACCGGTCCGGGGAGTAATTCACCCCTCCACTTT. Amino acid sequence: CSATGPGSNSPLHF.

As to this clonotype: At one end the junction does not follow the germline gene, possibly because of a read error. The rearrangement joins TRBV5-4 to TRBJ2-7; 16 bases fit TRBD2. CDR1 and CDR2 (germline): SGHNT, YYREEE (reference sequence). The CDR3 totals 19 residues. The CDR3 loop is CASSQIPGLAGGPTYEQYF. CDR3 sequence (DNA): TGCGCCAGCAGCCAAATCCCGGGACTAGCGGGAGGGCCCACCTACGAGCAGTACTTC. Using reference TRBV5-4 and TRBJ2-7 for the parts outside the CDR3, the full variable domain is ETGVTQSPTHLIKTRGQQVTLRCSSQSGHNTVSWYQQALGQGPQFIFQYYREEENGRGNFPPRFSGLQFPNYSSELNVNALELDDSALYLCASSQIPGLAGGPTYEQYFGPGTRLTVT.